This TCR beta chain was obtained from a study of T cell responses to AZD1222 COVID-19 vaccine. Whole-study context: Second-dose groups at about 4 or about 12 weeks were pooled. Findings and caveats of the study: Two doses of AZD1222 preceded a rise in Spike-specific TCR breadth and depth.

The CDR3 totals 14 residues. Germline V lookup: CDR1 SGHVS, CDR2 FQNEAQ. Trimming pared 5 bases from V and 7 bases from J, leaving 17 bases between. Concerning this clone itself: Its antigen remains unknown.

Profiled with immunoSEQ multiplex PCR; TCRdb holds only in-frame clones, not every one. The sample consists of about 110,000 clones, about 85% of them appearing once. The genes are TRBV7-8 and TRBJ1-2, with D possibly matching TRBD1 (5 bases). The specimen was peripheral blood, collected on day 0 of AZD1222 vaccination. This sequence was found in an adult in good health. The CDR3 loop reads CASSLPSRGGGYTF. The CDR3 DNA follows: TGTGCCAGCAGCCTGCCCTCCCGGGGCGGTGGCTACACCTTC.